Detailed here is one T cell receptor (beta chain). Its antigen is not yet known. Base qualities are missing; no much larger clone stands one base away. The sample belongs to a study of blood T cell repertoires in COVID-19 (dated by TCRdb to the early 2020s). For context, the study as a whole: Collaborator samples came from the United States, Italy and Spain and covered acute and convalescent phases of COVID-19. The material from the prospective study consisted of cDNA or gDNA derived from T cells, B-cell-depleted T cells, or PBMCs. The dataset comprised deeply sampled blood TCRbeta repertoires from subjects exposed to, actively infected with, or recovered from COVID-19. A freely available public database, intended as a resource for researchers studying the immune response to SARS-CoV-2, is where the repertoires were released. The samples were drawn from two sources: the first 160 participants of the ongoing ImmuneRACE study, and 1,000 to 1,500 subjects contributed by 6 global collaborators. Sample metadata almost always included a de-identified subject ID, COVID-19 status, age in years and sex. Where HLA class I and class II types were available, the types were taken from metadata supplied by the sample provider, not from assay-based typing.

The paper as a whole reports these results and caveats: Clinical and demographic metadata were provided uncurated, with the amount varying by source and participant.

Participants in the prospective study were enrolled through a virtual design, were aged roughly 18 to 95 years, and lived in approximately 25 United States geographic areas. To assign participants to cohorts, the prospective study relied on clinical history that participants themselves reported in a screening survey and a study questionnaire. ImmuneRACE Cohort 3 recovered participants were defined by two consecutive negative NP/OP PCR tests, healthcare professional clearance, or symptom resolution. Each participant in the prospective study had whole blood, serum and a nasopharyngeal or oropharyngeal swab collected by mobile phlebotomists. Additional blood draws and questionnaires over an approximately 2-month period could optionally be provided by prospective study participants. Blood samples from the prospective study were shipped frozen or at room temperature prior to DNA extraction. The CDR3 has 19 amino acids, counting the end cysteine and phenylalanine. Only the CDR3 portion is preserved as DNA: 57 bases, with reading frame beginning at the first base. The CDR1 and CDR2 encoded by the germline V gene are SGHVS and FNYEAQ. The V end gives up 0 bases and the J end 4 bases, leaving 15 bases in the junction not matched to a gene.

The immunoSEQ Assay, a bias-controlled multiplex PCR, was used to amplify TCRbeta CDR3 regions from genomic DNA. From the authors' description of their analysis: Nucleated cell counts per sample were estimated from amplification of reference gene primers within the assay. To quantify the absolute abundance of each unique TCRbeta CDR3 rearrangement, sequence reads were collapsed and filtered. Productive Simpson clonality was computed per sample as the square root of Simpson's diversity index over productive rearrangements. Not all clones reach the TCRdb copy of this immuneACCESS table, which keeps in-frame sequences only. Checked studies attribute under half of the gap to unresolved V genes and leave the rest unexplained. V and J calls and clone size are those listed in that table; D and trimming were worked out from the DNA. Within this sample are roughly 290,000 clones, with around 85% of them counted one time only. In total, the top ten clones hold 3.5% to 5.5% of the sample.

The sequence links TRBV7-6 to TRBJ2-3; TRBD1 aligns with 8 central bases. The sequence was collected from a woman between 25 and 40 years old who had recovered from COVID-19. Sequencing was done on a sample of PBMCs or T cells enriched from blood (not recorded which). In nucleotides, the sequence is TGTGCCAGCAGCTTAGCCGGTCGTCGAGGACAGGGTAGGGCAGATACGCAGTATTTT. This translates into CASSLAGRRGQGRADTQYF.